A single sample is the source of the 18 T cell receptor beta chains below, sequenced in a study of CD8 T cells in Susac syndrome. The authors reverse transcribed roughly 0.5 to 1 ug RNA with random hexamers. TCRdb redid the calling of the immunoSEQ multiplex PCR reads with MiXCR, one entry per CDR3 protein. The sample records approximately 190,000 distinct CDR3 sequences, just under 95% being singletons. The sequencing sample was made of CD8+ T cells from PBMCs. The origin of the receptors is a human donor with Susac syndrome.

V and J are TRBV6-1 and TRBJ2-1, with 10 bases fitting TRBD2. Germline CDR1 MNHNS, CDR2 SASEGT. The CDR3 has 16 residues. Losses at the gene ends were 4 bases for V and 4 bases for J; bases not matched to a gene: 7. Written as DNA, the CDR3 is TGTGCCAGCAGTGTATTTCTAGCGGGGGAGTACAATGAGCAGTTCTTC. This encodes CASSVFLAGEYNEQFF.

The V call is TRBV19, the J call TRBJ1-1; TRBD1 might be the D (5 bases). Germline lookup yields CDR1 LNHDA and CDR2 SQIVND (reference sequence). The CDR3 contains 14 residues. V shed 1 base and J shed 6 bases, with 12 bases lying between them. Here the CDR3 reads CASSIAAGRSEAFF. For the CDR3, the DNA is TGTGCCAGTAGTATAGCGGCGGGGCGATCTGAAGCTTTCTTT.

This chain links TRBV9 with TRBJ2-2; 11 bases fit TRBD2. CDR1 is SGDLS, CDR2 YYNGEE, per germline. This CDR3 contains 17 residues. V dropped 3 bases and J dropped 1; count of bases not matched to a gene: 5. CDR3: CASSGPTSGKNTGELFF. CDR3 bases: TGTGCCAGCAGCGGGCCGACTAGCGGGAAGAACACCGGGGAGCTGTTTTTT.

V usage is TRBV13 and J usage is TRBJ2-7, with TRBD1 matching 11 bases. V shed 0 bases, J shed 6 bases, and the junction held 1 base outside the gene matches. The CDR3 covers 14 residues. From germline, CDR1 is PRHDT and CDR2 FYEKMQ (reference sequence). The CDR3 DNA sequence: TGTGCCAGCAGCTTAGGGGGACAGGGGGTCGAGCAGTACTTC. It yields the protein CASSLGGQGVEQYF. The full variable domain, with the rest looked up from reference TRBV13 and TRBJ2-7, is AAGVIQSPRHLIKEKRETATLKCYPIPRHDTVYWYQQGPGQDPQFLISFYEKMQSDKGSIPDRFSAQQFSDYHSELNMSSLELGDSALYFCASSLGGQGVEQYFGPGTRLTVT.

The chain couples TRBV7-9 to TRBJ2-1; D is perhaps TRBD2 (7 bases). CDR1 and CDR2 (germline): SEHNR, FQNEAQ (reference sequence). This CDR3 has 16 amino acids. Trimming took 7 bases from V and 4 from J, leaving 20 bases between them. CDR3 nucleotides: TGTGCCAGCAACCTAAACAGGGAGGGAAGATACAATGAGCAGTTCTTC. Protein: CASNLNREGRYNEQFF.

The chain uses TRBV5-6 and TRBJ2-4; 7 bases align to TRBD1. The V segment lost 4 bases and the J segment 6 bases; nucleotides outside the gene matches: 7. Germline V gene lookup returns CDR1 SGHDT and CDR2 YYEEEE. The CDR3 length is 14 residues. This chain's CDR3 is CASSGTGVGNIQYF. CDR3 in DNA: TGTGCCAGCAGCGGTACAGGGGTCGGAAACATTCAGTACTTC.

The chain links TRBV15 to TRBJ2-3, with D uncertain. The CDR3 is 13 amino acids. Per germline, CDR1 LNHNV and CDR2 YYDKDF (reference sequence). With 5 bases removed from V and 4 bases from J, the gap between germline ends came to 10 bases. The DNA for the CDR3 is TGTGCCACCAGCCCGTTGGTGGCAGATACGCAGTATTTT. Protein: CATSPLVADTQYF.

In this sample, this clonotype turned up once. The J gene is TRBJ2-7, the V gene TRBV7-8, with 7 bases aligning to TRBD1. Germline CDR1 and CDR2: SGHVS and FQNEAQ. This CDR3 is 15 amino acids long. J gave up 5 bases and V 6 bases, and 13 bases lay outside the gene matches. CDR3 protein: CASRKWDSPANEQYF. The CDR3 region has the DNA TGTGCCAGCAGAAAATGGGACAGCCCGGCCAACGAGCAGTACTTC.

V gene TRBV4-2 combines with J gene TRBJ1-4, with no clear D. V was trimmed by 0 bases and J by 8 bases, leaving 7 bases between them. In germline, CDR1 is LGHNA, CDR2 YNFKEQ. This CDR3 is built from 13 residues. The CDR3 sequence: CASSQEFREKLFF. Here the CDR3 DNA reads TGTGCCAGCAGCCAAGAATTTAGGGAAAAACTGTTTTTT.

CDR3 bases: TGTGCCAGCAGTGAAACCGGGACAGGACCCTCACCCCTCCACTTT. This codes for CASSETGTGPSPLHF. This rearrangement joins TRBV25-1 to TRBJ1-6; the match to TRBD1 covers 8 bases. V trimming: 2 bases; J trimming: 10 bases; junction bases outside the gene matches: 7. CDR3 length equals 15 residues. The V gene's germline CDR1 is MGHDK and CDR2 SYGVNS.

The gene calls are TRBV7-9 and TRBJ2-7, with TRBD1 matching over 11 bases. The germline CDR1 and CDR2 sequences are SEHNR and FQNEAQ (reference sequence). The CDR3 spans 15 residues. V gave up 6 bases and J gave up 1 base; unmatched junction bases: 5. The CDR3 DNA is TGTGCCAGCAGTCCCGGGACAGGGGGTTCCTACGAGCAGTACTTC. Encoded protein: CASSPGTGGSYEQYF.

The V and J genes are TRBV3-1 and TRBJ2-5, with 10 bases that match TRBD1. V lost 4 bases and J lost 4; bases outside the gene matches: 6. Germline CDR1 is LGHDT and CDR2 is YNNKEL (reference sequence). This CDR3 is 15 amino acids long. The CDR3 loop reads CASSRRQGAGETQYF. The CDR3 DNA follows: TGTGCCAGCAGCCGAAGACAGGGGGCAGGAGAGACCCAGTACTTC.

V usage is TRBV7-2 and J usage is TRBJ1-5; TRBD1 matches at 7 bases. The CDR3 loop spans 18 amino acids. Germline assignment: CDR1 SGHTA and CDR2 FQGNSA. J gave up 1 base and V 5 bases, and 14 bases lay outside the gene matches. The CDR3 protein is CASSLGAGQLESNQPQHF. The CDR3 DNA follows: TGTGCCAGCAGCCTAGGAGCGGGACAGCTCGAAAGCAATCAGCCCCAGCATTTT. The full variable domain, in which reference TRBV7-2 and TRBJ1-5 provide the parts outside the CDR3, is GAGVSQSPSNKVTEKGKDVELRCDPISGHTALYWYRQSLGQGLEFLIYFQGNSAPDKSGLPSDRFSAERTGGSVSTLTIQRTQQEDSAVYLCASSLGAGQLESNQPQHFGDGTRLSIL.

The J gene is TRBJ1-2, the V gene TRBV13; possible D gene TRBD1, 6 bases. Germline loops: CDR1 PRHDT, CDR2 FYEKMQ (reference sequence). V was trimmed by 5 bases and J by 8 bases, leaving 12 bases between them. The CDR3 totals 12 residues. CDR3 region: CASSTRTAGYTF. CDR3 DNA sequence: TGTGCCAGCAGCACCAGGACAGCCGGCTACACCTTC. Full variable domain (missing parts from reference TRBV13 and TRBJ1-2): AAGVIQSPRHLIKEKRETATLKCYPIPRHDTVYWYQQGPGQDPQFLISFYEKMQSDKGSIPDRFSAQQFSDYHSELNMSSLELGDSALYFCASSTRTAGYTFGSGTRLTVV.

The chain recombines TRBV5-6 with TRBJ2-1, with 10 bases matching TRBD2. The CDR3 extends over 17 amino acids. The trim removed 4 bases at V and 0 bases at J, leaving 7 bases unmatched. Germline-derived CDR1 and CDR2 are SGHDT and YYEEEE. The CDR3 region has the DNA TGTGCCAGCAGCGACGGACTAGCGGAGAGCTCCTACAATGAGCAGTTCTTC. This gives the protein CASSDGLAESSYNEQFF.

The V and J genes are TRBV27 and TRBJ2-3; 16 bases are shared with TRBD2. Looked up from germline, CDR1 is MNHEY and CDR2 is SMNVEV (reference sequence). This CDR3 contains 15 residues. J lost 6 bases, V lost 6 bases, and 3 bases had no gene match. CDR3 coding DNA: TGTGCCAGCAGGGGACTAGCGGGAGGGTCGGATACGCAGTATTTT. It yields the protein CASRGLAGGSDTQYF.

V and J are TRBV3-1 and TRBJ2-7; weak D call: TRBD1 (7 bases). Looked up from germline, CDR1 is LGHDT and CDR2 is YNNKEL (reference sequence). Trimming pared 3 bases from V and 1 base from J, leaving 10 bases between. The CDR3 consists of 14 residues. The DNA of the CDR3 is TGTGCCAGCAGCCAGGAGGGGGCATCCTACGAGCAGTACTTC. Translation: CASSQEGASYEQYF.

The rearrangement uses TRBV20-1 and TRBJ2-3; 9 bases agree with TRBD2. V trimming: 0 bases; J trimming: 1 base; junction bases outside the gene matches: 8. The CDR3 covers 17 residues. The germline CDR1 and CDR2 sequences are DFQATT and SNEGSKA (reference sequence). DNA for the CDR3: TGCAGTGCTAGAGATCGGGAAGCGGGGGGCCGCACAGATACGCAGTATTTT. It encodes CSARDREAGGRTDTQYF.